A single sample is the source of the 30 T cell receptor beta chains below, sequenced in a study of T cell responses to AZD1222 COVID-19 vaccine. Method: immunoSEQ multiplex PCR; TCRdb's copy keeps in-frame clones and lacks some. The sample yields roughly 270,000 clones, 90% to 95% seen once. Source: peripheral blood, taken 28 days after the second AZD1222 dose. The receptors stem from an adult who received the AZD1222 COVID-19 vaccine.

The chain employs TRBV28 and TRBJ1-5; unclear D gene. The V and J ends lost 0 bases and 0 bases respectively, with 9 bases between them. Looked up from germline, CDR1 is MDHEN and CDR2 is SYDVKM. The CDR3 spans 16 residues. CDR3 loop: CASSLWTLNSNQPQHF. The CDR3 DNA follows: TGTGCCAGCAGTTTATGGACACTCAATAGCAATCAGCCCCAGCATTTT.

This chain uses TRBV18 with TRBJ2-6; 7 bases are shared with TRBD2. The CDR3 spans 18 residues. Germline V gene lookup returns CDR1 KGHSH and CDR2 LQKENI. Trimming at V came to 1 base and at J to 0 bases, leaving 6 bases not matched to a gene. CDR3 in DNA: TGTGCCAGCTCACCACGGGGGGGAGTGAGCTCTGGGGCCAACGTCCTGACTTTC. Translation: CASSPRGGVSSGANVLTF.

V and J are TRBV19 and TRBJ1-1, with TRBD1 as a possible D gene (5 bases). In germline, CDR1 is LNHDA, CDR2 SQIVND (reference sequence). Trimming stripped 1 base from V and 6 bases from J, with 12 bases between. The CDR3 spans 14 residues. The CDR3 is CASSIGQGGAEAFF. The CDR3 nucleotides are TGTGCCAGTAGTATAGGCCAGGGAGGAGCTGAAGCTTTCTTT.

The genes are TRBV29-1 and TRBJ1-2, with TRBD1 identical over 9 bases. CDR3 length equals 13 residues. V lost 6 bases, J lost 4 bases, and 6 bases stayed unmatched. Germline CDR1 SQVTM, CDR2 ANQGSEA. This CDR3 is CSVEPGQGYGYTF. The CDR3 nucleotides read TGCAGCGTCGAACCGGGACAGGGCTATGGCTACACCTTC.

The CDR3, as DNA: TGTGCCACCAGTGATCCGAGCTCCTACGAGCAGTACTTC. Translating it yields CATSDPSSYEQYF. The chain links TRBV24-1 to TRBJ2-7; no firm D call. The germline gives CDR1 KGHDR, CDR2 SFDVKD. V lost 3 bases, J lost 0 bases, and 5 bases lay in between. The CDR3 contains 13 residues.

The chain links TRBV7-2 to TRBJ1-1, with a possible D match to TRBD1 (6 bases). V was cut by 3 bases and J by 5 bases, with 16 bases left in between. The germline gives CDR1 SGHTA, CDR2 FQGNSA. This CDR3 spans 15 amino acids. CDR3 DNA: TGTGCCAGCAGCTTTCCCGGGGGCAGCTGGACTGAAGCTTTCTTT. It translates to CASSFPGGSWTEAFF. Filled out from reference TRBV7-2 and TRBJ1-1, the complete variable domain reads GAGVSQSPSNKVTEKGKDVELRCDPISGHTALYWYRQSLGQGLEFLIYFQGNSAPDKSGLPSDRFSAERTGGSVSTLTIQRTQQEDSAVYLCASSFPGGSWTEAFFGQGTRLTVV.

This rearrangement joins TRBV27 to TRBJ1-1; D uncertain. The CDR3 runs 14 residues. V dropped 4 bases and J dropped 5 bases, with 14 bases sitting between them. Germline V gives CDR1 MNHEY, CDR2 SMNVEV (reference sequence). CDR3 loop: CASSSSAGGTEAFF. The CDR3 bases are TGTGCCAGCAGTTCCTCGGCAGGAGGAACTGAAGCTTTCTTT.

This chain uses TRBV27 with TRBJ1-2, with D maybe TRBD1 (6 bases). Germline CDR1 MNHEY, CDR2 SMNVEV (reference sequence). The CDR3 runs to 15 residues. V lost 1 base and J 6 bases, leaving 15 bases between the germline ends. DNA for the CDR3: TGTGCCAGCAGTTTATTAGGGGGGCAAAACCATGGCTACACCTTC. Its translation: CASSLLGGQNHGYTF.

This clone was found once. This chain joins TRBV12-3 or TRBV12-4 and TRBJ1-4; D is unresolved. This CDR3 has 13 residues. V lost 5 bases to trimming and J lost 0 bases, with 4 bases between them. DNA for the CDR3: TGTGCCAGCAGTCGATCAACTAATGAAAAACTGTTTTTT. Encoded protein: CASSRSTNEKLFF.

The chain is built from TRBV3-1 (or the pseudogene TRBV3-2) and TRBJ2-7, with 7 bases that match TRBD2. The V and J ends lost 1 base and 1 base, in that order; junction bases with no gene match: 7. The CDR3 runs 16 residues. Looked up from germline, CDR1 is LGHDT and CDR2 is YNNKEL (reference sequence). The CDR3 nucleotides read TGTGCCAGCAGCCAAGGAACTAGCGTCCAATCCTACGAGCAGTACTTC. It translates to CASSQGTSVQSYEQYF.

The chain carries TRBV9 and TRBJ2-1, with D perhaps being TRBD1 or TRBD2 (5 bases each). Deletions cut 2 bases from V and 0 bases from J, with 12 bases between. The CDR3 has 16 amino acids. Germline V gene lookup returns CDR1 SGDLS and CDR2 YYNGEE. CDR3 protein: CASSVTGTASYNEQFF. CDR3 coding DNA: TGTGCCAGCAGCGTGACTGGGACGGCCTCCTACAATGAGCAGTTCTTC.

The J gene is TRBJ2-7, the V gene TRBV5-6, with D possibly being TRBD2 (6 bases). Germline CDR1 and CDR2: SGHDT and YYEEEE. The V and J ends lost 2 bases and 0 bases respectively, with 12 bases between them. CDR3 length: 15 amino acids. The CDR3 DNA sequence: TGTGCCAGCAGCTTTGGGGGGATTAGCTCCTACGAGCAGTACTTC. The encoded protein is CASSFGGISSYEQYF.

The chain recombines TRBV5-6 with TRBJ1-1; TRBD1 agrees at 9 bases. This CDR3 spans 15 amino acids. CDR1 is SGHDT, CDR2 YYEEEE, per germline. V lost 4 bases to trimming and J lost 1 base; unmatched junction nucleotides: 5. CDR3 sequence: CASSLPQGANTEAFF. CDR3 nucleotide sequence: TGTGCCAGCAGCCTCCCACAGGGGGCGAACACTGAAGCTTTCTTT.

The chain joins TRBV5-1 to TRBJ1-3, with D unclear. From germline, CDR1 is SGHRS and CDR2 YFSETQ. There are 17 residues in the CDR3. The V end lost 1 base, the J end lost 0 bases, and 14 bases lay between the germline ends. The CDR3 nucleotides read TGCGCCAGCAGCTTGACCCCCACACTTGGCTCTGGAAACACCATATATTTT. It yields the protein CASSLTPTLGSGNTIYF.

This chain links TRBV7-6 with TRBJ2-5, with D possibly TRBD1 on 6 matching bases. V was clipped by 2 bases and J by 7 bases, with 11 bases between them. Germline loops: CDR1 SGHVS, CDR2 FNYEAQ. The CDR3 runs to 13 residues. CDR3 in amino acids: CASSLNGRGTQYF. The CDR3 DNA reads as TGTGCCAGCAGCTTAAACGGCAGGGGGACCCAGTACTTC.

The rearrangement joins TRBV4-3 to TRBJ2-3; D ambiguous. The CDR3 has 15 amino acids. Trimming removed 1 base from V and 3 bases from J, with 11 bases in between. Germline CDR1 LGHNA, CDR2 YSLEER. The CDR3 sequence is CASSQVGSVTDTQYF. As DNA, the CDR3 is TGCGCCAGCAGCCAAGTGGGTAGTGTAACAGATACGCAGTATTTT.

The chain is built from TRBV3-1 (or the pseudogene TRBV3-2) and TRBJ1-2; no firm D call. The CDR3 spans 15 residues. Germline V gene sequence: CDR1 LGHDT, CDR2 YNNKEL (reference sequence). The ends were cut back, 2 bases at V and 4 bases at J, with 14 bases in the middle. CDR3 sequence reads: CASSQNLGMTYGYTF. CDR3 nucleotide sequence: TGTGCCAGCAGCCAAAATTTGGGCATGACCTATGGCTACACCTTC.

V is TRBV5-1 and J is TRBJ1-2; 7 bases are shared with TRBD1. Losses at the gene ends were 0 bases for V and 5 bases for J; bases not matched to a gene: 7. Germline CDR1 SGHRS, CDR2 YFSETQ. This CDR3 is built from 15 residues. This CDR3 reads CASSLVGGEWYGYTF. The CDR3 DNA follows: TGCGCCAGCAGCTTGGTAGGGGGCGAGTGGTATGGCTACACCTTC.

The chain recombines TRBV9 with TRBJ2-7, with TRBD2 identical over 11 bases. V shed 0 bases and J 3 bases; nucleotides not matched to a gene: 2. Per the germline V gene, CDR1 is SGDLS and CDR2 is YYNGEE. This CDR3 has 15 residues. The chain's CDR3 is CASSVGLAGGYEQYF. CDR3 DNA: TGTGCCAGCAGCGTAGGGCTAGCGGGGGGCTACGAGCAGTACTTC.

This chain links TRBV28 with TRBJ2-3; the D gene is possibly TRBD2 (5 bases). Deletions cut 8 bases from V and 1 base from J, with 16 bases between. The length of the CDR3 is 15 residues. Germline assignment: CDR1 MDHEN and CDR2 SYDVKM. The CDR3 reads CASGGGLPGTDTQYF. DNA of the CDR3: TGTGCCAGCGGAGGTGGCCTGCCCGGCACAGATACGCAGTATTTT. The full variable domain, with the rest looked up from reference TRBV28 and TRBJ2-3, is DVKVTQSSRYLVKRTGEKVFLECVQDMDHENMFWYRQDPGLGLRLIYFSYDVKMKEKGDIPEGYSVSREKKERFSLILESASTNQTSMYLCASGGGLPGTDTQYFGPGTRLTVL.

This clone occurred once. The chain is built from TRBV5-1 and TRBJ2-7; 8 bases line up with TRBD1. With V trimmed by 2 bases and J by 4 bases, 2 bases remained unmatched. This CDR3 spans 13 amino acids. Germline V gives CDR1 SGHRS, CDR2 YFSETQ. The CDR3 reads CASSLNRGYEQYF. CDR3 bases: TGCGCCAGCAGCTTAAACAGGGGGTACGAGCAGTACTTC. Combining the CDR3 with reference TRBV5-1 and TRBJ2-7 gives the whole variable domain KAGVTQTPRYLIKTRGQQVTLSCSPISGHRSVSWYQQTPGQGLQFLFEYFSETQRNKGNFPGRFSGRQFSNSRSEMNVSTLELGDSALYLCASSLNRGYEQYFGPGTRLTVT.

This rearrangement joins TRBV28 to TRBJ2-7; D not certain. Per germline, CDR1 MDHEN and CDR2 SYDVKM. The CDR3 runs 14 residues. Trimming shortened V by 6 bases and J by 6 bases, and 18 bases separated the two germline ends. The CDR3 loop reads CASRETLGLPEQYF. DNA of the CDR3: TGTGCCAGCAGGGAGACACTCGGTTTACCCGAGCAGTACTTC.

This rearrangement joins TRBV6-5 to TRBJ1-3; D unresolved. Germline V lookup: CDR1 MNHEY, CDR2 SVGAGI. This CDR3 comprises 14 residues. V was pared by 8 bases and J by 0 bases, with 11 bases between. The CDR3 reads CASADTNSGNTIYF. The CDR3 DNA reads TGTGCCAGCGCCGACACCAACTCTGGAAACACCATATATTTT.

The CDR3 nucleotides are TGCGCCAGCAGTGAGGCGGGAAAAGCTTTCTTT. Its protein is CASSEAGKAFF. This chain uses TRBV10-1 with TRBJ1-1; the D is unclear. Germline lookup yields CDR1 WNHNN and CDR2 SYGVQD (reference sequence). The CDR3 totals 11 residues. Trimming removed 2 bases from V and 9 bases from J, with 7 bases in between.

This chain joins TRBV5-1 and TRBJ1-1, with 7 bases lining up with TRBD1. V dropped 2 bases and J dropped 3; count of bases not matched to a gene: 4. This CDR3 is 14 amino acids long. Germline assignment: CDR1 SGHRS and CDR2 YFSETQ. The CDR3 sequence: CASSFDRADTEAFF. The CDR3 DNA follows: TGCGCCAGCAGCTTCGACAGGGCCGACACTGAAGCTTTCTTT. The variable domain in full, with the rest retrieved from reference TRBV5-1 and TRBJ1-1, is KAGVTQTPRYLIKTRGQQVTLSCSPISGHRSVSWYQQTPGQGLQFLFEYFSETQRNKGNFPGRFSGRQFSNSRSEMNVSTLELGDSALYLCASSFDRADTEAFFGQGTRLTVV.

The rearrangement links TRBV27 to TRBJ2-7; 7 bases line up with TRBD1. Trimming removed 5 bases from V and 7 bases from J; junction bases left unmatched: 11. CDR1 and CDR2 from the germline V gene are MNHEY and SMNVEV (reference sequence). The CDR3 has 14 amino acids. The CDR3 loop reads CASSLDRDRGEQYF. The CDR3 nucleotides are TGTGCCAGCAGTCTCGACAGGGACAGAGGTGAGCAGTACTTC.

This clone was observed a single time. The gene calls are TRBV7-2 and TRBJ2-2; D is unclear. The V end was cut by 4 bases, the J end by 6 bases, with 15 bases between. Germline CDR1 SGHTA, CDR2 FQGNSA. The CDR3 consists of 15 residues. The CDR3 here is CASSYTAVPPGELFF. The DNA of the CDR3 is TGTGCCAGCAGCTACACCGCGGTCCCGCCCGGGGAGCTGTTTTTT. The full variable domain, in which reference TRBV7-2 and TRBJ2-2 provide the parts outside the CDR3, is GAGVSQSPSNKVTEKGKDVELRCDPISGHTALYWYRQSLGQGLEFLIYFQGNSAPDKSGLPSDRFSAERTGGSVSTLTIQRTQQEDSAVYLCASSYTAVPPGELFFGEGSRLTVL.

This clone came up once. This chain connects TRBV28 to TRBJ2-1; 9 nucleotides align to TRBD1. Losses at the gene ends were 9 bases for V and 2 bases for J; bases not matched to a gene: 8. CDR3 size: 15 residues. In germline, CDR1 is MDHEN, CDR2 SYDVKM. This chain's CDR3 is CASVTGTGTYNEQFF. Here the CDR3 DNA reads TGTGCCAGTGTTACCGGGACAGGGACCTACAATGAGCAGTTCTTC.

The chain has TRBV4-1 and TRBJ1-5; unclear D gene. Trimming removed 0 bases at V and 5 bases at J, with 8 bases between. Germline lookup yields CDR1 MGHRA and CDR2 YSYEKL. There are 14 residues in the CDR3. CDR3 protein: CASSQEHLYQPQHF. For the CDR3, the DNA is TGCGCCAGCAGCCAAGAACACCTTTATCAGCCCCAGCATTTT.

CDR3 bases: TGTGCCAGCAGTGCCCGGGACTCCCACTATGGCTACACCTTC. Amino acid sequence: CASSARDSHYGYTF. The genes are TRBV2 and TRBJ1-2; D may be TRBD1 (5 bases). Trimming left V 4 bases short and J 3 bases short, with 12 bases between. Per the germline V gene, CDR1 is SNHLY and CDR2 is FYNNEI. The CDR3 is 14 amino acids. Combining the CDR3 with reference TRBV2 and TRBJ1-2 gives the whole variable domain EPEVTQTPSHQVTQMGQEVILRCVPISNHLYFYWYRQILGQKVEFLVSFYNNEISEKSEIFDDQFSVERPDGSNFTLKIRSTKLEDSAMYFCASSARDSHYGYTFGSGTRLTVV.